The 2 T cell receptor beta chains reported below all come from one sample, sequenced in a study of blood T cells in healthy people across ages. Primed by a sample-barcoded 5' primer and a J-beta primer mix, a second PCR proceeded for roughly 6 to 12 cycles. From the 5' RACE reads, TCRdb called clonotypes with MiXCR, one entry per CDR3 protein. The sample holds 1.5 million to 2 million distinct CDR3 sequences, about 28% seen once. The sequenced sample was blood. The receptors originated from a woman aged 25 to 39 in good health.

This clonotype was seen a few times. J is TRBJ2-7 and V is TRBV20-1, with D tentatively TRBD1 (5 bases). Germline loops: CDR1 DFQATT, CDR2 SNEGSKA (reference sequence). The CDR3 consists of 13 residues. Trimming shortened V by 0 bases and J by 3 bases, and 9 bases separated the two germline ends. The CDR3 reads CSARDPGHYEQYF. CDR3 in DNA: TGCAGTGCTAGAGATCCAGGGCACTACGAGCAGTACTTC.

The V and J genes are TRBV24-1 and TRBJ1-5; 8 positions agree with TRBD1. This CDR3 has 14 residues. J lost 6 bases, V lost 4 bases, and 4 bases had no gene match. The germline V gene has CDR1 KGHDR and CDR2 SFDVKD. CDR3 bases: TGTGCCACCAGTGACAGGGGGCAGGGTCAGCCCCAGCATTTT. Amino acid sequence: CATSDRGQGQPQHF.